The next 31 T cell receptor beta chains were all read from a single sample in a study of cytomegalovirus exposure and HLA in healthy donors. Primers: 60 Vbeta forward and 13 Jbeta reverse. Profiled with immunoSEQ multiplex PCR; TCRdb holds only in-frame clones, not every one. The sample carries approximately 150,000 clones, 82% recorded once. Material: PBMCs. The receptors here all came from a middle-aged man in good health and CMV-seropositive.

The chain recombines TRBV2 with TRBJ1-3, with D tentatively TRBD1 (6 bases). The V and J ends lost 3 bases and 0 bases respectively, with 12 bases between them. Germline values: CDR1 SNHLY, CDR2 FYNNEI. The CDR3 consists of 16 residues. CDR3 nucleotides: TGTGCCAGCAGTGAGGGGACAAAGAGCTCTGGAAACACCATATATTTT. This codes for CASSEGTKSSGNTIYF.

In regard to this clone: Compared with germline, one end of the junction differs, possibly owing to a read error. The rearrangement uses TRBV23-1 and TRBJ2-7; D gene ambiguous. TRBV23-1 is marked as an open reading frame, function uncertain. This CDR3 region has 11 residues. The CDR3 here is CASSHAGNLNF. DNA for the CDR3: TGCGCCAGCAGTCACGCAGGTAACTTAAACTTC.

In its sample, this clone was seen a few times. This chain links TRBV14 with TRBJ2-7; no clear D gene. CDR3 length equals 12 residues. CDR1 and CDR2 (germline): SGHDN, FVKESK. V lost 3 bases, J lost 1 base, and 4 bases lay in between. The CDR3 loop is CASSQSSYEQYF. For the CDR3, the DNA is TGTGCCAGCAGCCAGTCTTCCTACGAGCAGTACTTC.

This clone came up a few times. The same CDR3 is also encoded by other DNA sequences in this sample. The rearrangement joins TRBV11-3 to TRBJ2-7; TRBD1 aligns across 10 bases. The CDR3 consists of 15 residues. The germline V gene encodes CDR1 SGHNT and CDR2 YENEEA. V lost 5 bases to trimming and J lost 3 bases; unmatched junction nucleotides: 7. The CDR3 region is CASSLGGTGDYEQYF. Written as DNA, the CDR3 is TGTGCCAGCAGCCTGGGGGGGACAGGGGACTACGAGCAGTACTTC.

V and J are TRBV19 and TRBJ2-6, with 8 bases lining up with TRBD2. The CDR3 sequence is 17 residues long. Germline CDR1 is LNHDA and CDR2 is SQIVND (reference sequence). V shed 2 bases, J shed 4 bases, and the junction held 7 bases outside the gene matches. CDR3 protein: CASSIPRGGLGANVLTF. CDR3 nucleotides: TGTGCCAGTAGTATACCTCGGGGGGGGCTAGGGGCCAACGTCCTGACTTTC.

The chain has TRBV11-2 and TRBJ2-1, with 12 nucleotides matching TRBD2. CDR1 SGHAT and CDR2 FQNNGV come from the germline V gene. The CDR3 runs to 17 residues. J was trimmed by 5 bases and V by 5 bases; bases with no gene match: 10. Here the CDR3 DNA reads TGTGCCAGCAGCCCAGGGACTAGCGGGCAGAGGGACAATGAGCAGTTCTTC. Translating gives CASSPGTSGQRDNEQFF.

J is TRBJ2-7 and V is TRBV18, with a weak D call TRBD1 (6 bases). The ends were cut back, 0 bases at V and 1 base at J, with 13 bases in the middle. The germline V gene encodes CDR1 KGHSH and CDR2 LQKENI. The CDR3 consists of 16 residues. The CDR3 bases are TGTGCCAGCTCACCACCCAGGGGAGCCACTTCCTACGAGCAGTACTTC. Translated: CASSPPRGATSYEQYF.

The chain has TRBV28 and TRBJ2-2; 9 nucleotides line up with TRBD1. The CDR3 has 14 residues. V was pared by 7 bases and J by 5 bases, with 5 bases of the junction left unmatched. Germline assignment: CDR1 MDHEN and CDR2 SYDVKM. CDR3 region: CASNRGRRTGELFF. CDR3 in DNA: TGTGCCAGCAACAGGGGGCGTAGGACCGGGGAGCTGTTTTTT.

This chain links TRBV27 with TRBJ2-3, with D possibly being TRBD1 (6 bases). Deletions cut 7 bases from V and 11 bases from J, with 19 bases between. Per germline, CDR1 MNHEY and CDR2 SMNVEV (reference sequence). The length of the CDR3 is 13 residues. The CDR3 loop reads CASTQGMGAGQYF. CDR3 nucleotides: TGTGCCAGCACCCAGGGAATGGGGGCAGGGCAGTATTTT.

The gene calls are TRBV18 and TRBJ2-2; D is possibly TRBD2 (5 bases). The CDR3 totals 12 residues. The V gene's germline CDR1 is KGHSH and CDR2 LQKENI. V was shortened by 3 bases and J by 6 bases, with 5 bases between the two germline ends. CDR3 DNA: TGTGCCAGCTCACCGGGAGCCGGGGAGCTGTTTTTT. As protein: CASSPGAGELFF.

This chain joins TRBV4-2 and TRBJ1-1; tentative D call: TRBD1 (5 bases). Looked up from germline, CDR1 is LGHNA and CDR2 is YNFKEQ. This CDR3 spans 15 amino acids. Between the trimmed V and J ends, which lost 0 bases and 8 bases, there was a span of 16 bases. This chain's CDR3 is CASSQDLRGGREAFF. The CDR3 DNA is TGTGCCAGCAGCCAAGATCTAAGGGGAGGTCGAGAAGCTTTCTTT.

The J gene is TRBJ1-5, the V gene TRBV11-2, with 8 bases identical to TRBD1. Trimming removed 5 bases from V and 3 bases from J; junction bases left unmatched: 3. Per germline, CDR1 SGHAT and CDR2 FQNNGV. The CDR3 is made up of 14 amino acids. CDR3 nucleotide sequence: TGTGCCAGCAGCGGCAGGGGGCACAATCAGCCCCAGCATTTT. As protein: CASSGRGHNQPQHF. Filled out from reference TRBV11-2 and TRBJ1-5, the complete variable domain reads EAGVAQSPRYKIIEKRQSVAFWCNPISGHATLYWYQQILGQGPKLLIQFQNNGVVDDSQLPKDRFSAERLKGVDSTLKIQPAKLEDSAVYLCASSGRGHNQPQHFGDGTRLSIL.

The count of this clone is one. The chain has TRBV30 and TRBJ1-6; no clear D gene. V lost 4 bases to trimming and J lost 0 bases, with 7 bases between them. CDR1 is GTSNPN and CDR2 is SVGIG in the germline V gene (reference sequence). The CDR3 has 14 residues. DNA of the CDR3: TGTGCCTGGAACCGCGTCTCCTATAATTCACCCCTCCACTTT. Translated: CAWNRVSYNSPLHF.

This rearrangement joins TRBV19 to TRBJ2-3, with D uncertain. The V and J ends lost 1 base and 1 base respectively, with 6 bases between them. CDR1 LNHDA and CDR2 SQIVND come from the germline V gene (reference sequence). The CDR3 length is 14 residues. The CDR3 region is CASSIAVGTDTQYF. CDR3 in DNA: TGTGCCAGTAGTATAGCGGTGGGCACAGATACGCAGTATTTT.

The rearrangement joins TRBV2 to TRBJ2-7; 7 nucleotides align to TRBD2. V shed 4 bases and J 2 bases; nucleotides not matched to a gene: 5. The CDR3 spans 14 residues. Germline CDR1 and CDR2: SNHLY and FYNNEI. The CDR3: CASSVLAGAYEQYF. The CDR3 nucleotides read TGTGCCAGCAGTGTATTGGCGGGGGCCTACGAGCAGTACTTC.

The chain joins TRBV5-1 to TRBJ2-3; 9 nucleotides align to TRBD2. This CDR3 is built from 17 residues. Germline assignment: CDR1 SGHRS and CDR2 YFSETQ. With 0 bases clipped from V and 2 bases from J, the junction kept 7 bases outside the gene matches. CDR3 protein: CASSLGERGAYTDTQYF. The CDR3 nucleotides are TGCGCCAGCAGCTTGGGGGAGCGGGGGGCCTACACAGATACGCAGTATTTT.

The chain employs TRBV10-3 and TRBJ2-7, with 7 bases lining up with TRBD2. The CDR3 contains 12 residues. Trimming cost V 5 bases and J 3 bases; bases outside gene matches: 1. Germline V gene sequence: CDR1 ENHRY, CDR2 SYGVKD. The CDR3 bases are TGTGCCATCAGTTCGGGGGGCTACGAGCAGTACTTC. It is translated as CAISSGGYEQYF.

V and J are TRBV7-2 and TRBJ2-1; D uncertain. Looked up from germline, CDR1 is SGHTA and CDR2 is FQGNSA. V lost 1 base, J lost 2 bases, and 6 bases lay in between. The CDR3 is made up of 14 amino acids. The CDR3 loop is CASSLGRPYNEQFF. As DNA, the CDR3 is TGTGCCAGCAGCTTAGGGCGGCCCTACAATGAGCAGTTCTTC. Together with reference TRBV7-2 and TRBJ2-1, the CDR3 gives the full variable domain: GAGVSQSPSNKVTEKGKDVELRCDPISGHTALYWYRQSLGQGLEFLIYFQGNSAPDKSGLPSDRFSAERTGGSVSTLTIQRTQQEDSAVYLCASSLGRPYNEQFFGPGTRLTVL.

The V call is TRBV28, the J call TRBJ2-7; a possible D gene is TRBD1 (6 bases). V was trimmed by 3 bases and J by 4 bases, leaving 10 bases between them. The germline V gene has CDR1 MDHEN and CDR2 SYDVKM. The CDR3 covers 13 residues. The CDR3 protein is CASSLGTFYEQYF. CDR3 DNA: TGTGCCAGCAGTTTGGGGACATTTTACGAGCAGTACTTC.

The rearrangement joins TRBV11-2 to TRBJ2-7; TRBD2 matches at 9 bases. J gave up 6 bases and V 5 bases, and 14 bases lay outside the gene matches. Germline CDR1 is SGHAT and CDR2 is FQNNGV. The CDR3 has 16 amino acids. CDR3 coding DNA: TGTGCCAGCAGCATTCTAGCGGGAACCCCTACGGGCGAGCAGTACTTC. It is translated as CASSILAGTPTGEQYF. Looking up the rest from reference TRBV11-2 and TRBJ2-7 gives the full variable domain: EAGVAQSPRYKIIEKRQSVAFWCNPISGHATLYWYQQILGQGPKLLIQFQNNGVVDDSQLPKDRFSAERLKGVDSTLKIQPAKLEDSAVYLCASSILAGTPTGEQYFGPGTRLTVT.

The chain recombines TRBV6-1 with TRBJ2-7; tentative D call: TRBD1 (6 bases). Germline lookup yields CDR1 MNHNS and CDR2 SASEGT. This CDR3 region has 15 residues. Trimming pared 7 bases from V and 1 base from J, leaving 17 bases between. CDR3 bases: TGTGCCAGCACCAAGGACAGTTGGGGGTCCTACGAGCAGTACTTC. This sequence encodes CASTKDSWGSYEQYF.

A few counts support this clone. The V gene is TRBV2, the J gene TRBJ2-3; the D gene is possibly TRBD2 (5 bases). Germline CDR1 reads SNHLY; CDR2 reads FYNNEI. V lost 7 bases, J lost 10 bases, and 12 bases lay in between. The CDR3 is 11 amino acids. The CDR3 sequence is CASKRRTSQYF. CDR3 in DNA: TGTGCCAGCAAGAGGAGGACGTCGCAGTATTTT.

The V and J genes are TRBV28 and TRBJ1-4; tentatively, D is TRBD1 (6 bases). Trimming removed 6 bases at V and 4 bases at J, with 15 bases between. This CDR3 region has 15 residues. Germline CDR1 reads MDHEN; CDR2 reads SYDVKM. In DNA, the CDR3 is TGTGCCAGCAGAATTTCGGGGGGCTATAATGAAAAACTGTTTTTT. Protein: CASRISGGYNEKLFF.

The chain joins TRBV5-1 to TRBJ2-3, with unresolved D. This CDR3 contains 15 residues. Per germline, CDR1 SGHRS and CDR2 YFSETQ. Trimming took off 5 bases at V and 1 base at J, with 14 bases between the two ends. The CDR3 is CASRSSGYGTDTQYF. Written as DNA, the CDR3 is TGCGCCAGCAGGTCTAGTGGATACGGCACAGATACGCAGTATTTT.

The chain has TRBV4-3 and TRBJ1-4, with D possibly TRBD1 on 6 matching bases. The CDR3 is 17 amino acids. Trimming removed 1 base from V and 2 bases from J, with 14 bases in between. Per germline, CDR1 LGHNA and CDR2 YSLEER. The CDR3 nucleotides read TGCGCCAGCAGCCAAGGTCACTGGGGGCAGACTAATGAAAAACTGTTTTTT. Translated, it gives CASSQGHWGQTNEKLFF.

The rearrangement uses TRBV5-1 and TRBJ2-3; a weak D match, TRBD2 (6 bases). The CDR3 length is 15 residues. Trimming removed 4 bases from V and 5 bases from J, with 17 bases in between. CDR1 is SGHRS and CDR2 is YFSETQ in the germline V gene. CDR3 protein: CASSATSISGDTQYF. As DNA, the CDR3 is TGCGCCAGCAGCGCAACTAGCATTTCTGGAGATACGCAGTATTTT.

The V gene is TRBV6-1, the J gene TRBJ2-5; D is unresolved. Gene TRBJ2-7 matches the end of the DNA better, so the J call may be wrong. The CDR3 is made up of 10 amino acids. Germline CDR1 MNHNS, CDR2 SASEGT. The CDR3 protein is CASSFYEQYF. DNA for the CDR3: TGTGCCAGCAGCTTCTACGAGCAGTACTTC.

This sequence joins TRBV6-5 and TRBJ2-5; tentative D call: TRBD1 (7 bases). V lost 4 bases and J 5 bases, leaving 20 bases between the germline ends. CDR3 length equals 16 residues. The germline CDR1 and CDR2 sequences are MNHEY and SVGAGI. CDR3 DNA sequence: TGTGCCAGCAGTTCTAGAGGGCCAGGGGGGAGGGAGACCCAGTACTTC. Protein sequence: CASSSRGPGGRETQYF.

The rearrangement uses TRBV11-2 and TRBJ1-1, with D tentatively TRBD1 (5 bases). Germline values: CDR1 SGHAT, CDR2 FQNNGV. V lost 0 bases and J 4 bases, leaving 9 bases between the germline ends. The CDR3 spans 14 residues. The CDR3 spells CASSLDEQGTEAFF. CDR3 sequence (DNA): TGTGCCAGCAGCTTAGATGAGCAGGGCACTGAAGCTTTCTTT.

The gene calls are TRBV6-5 and TRBJ1-3; D is ambiguous. In germline, CDR1 is MNHEY, CDR2 SVGAGI. V lost 7 bases and J lost 0, with 10 bases in between. The CDR3 extends over 14 amino acids. CDR3 sequence: CASIAGSSGNTIYF. For the CDR3, the DNA is TGTGCCAGCATTGCGGGGAGCTCTGGAAACACCATATATTTT.

The J gene is TRBJ1-1, the V gene TRBV11-2; 8 nucleotides line up with TRBD1. The junction had 5 bases not matched to a gene; V was cut back by 5 bases and J by 0 bases. The CDR3 length is 15 residues. CDR1 SGHAT and CDR2 FQNNGV come from the germline V gene. In nucleotides, the CDR3 is TGTGCCAGCAGCGCCCGACAGGGGATGAACACTGAAGCTTTCTTT. It yields the protein CASSARQGMNTEAFF.